The present entry profiles one T cell receptor (beta chain) with its context. Its antigen has not been determined. No much larger clone exists at a distance of one base, and base qualities are not known. This sample was taken from a study of blood T cell repertoires in COVID-19 (TCRdb year 2020). Some background on the complete study: Samples from collaborators originated in the United States, Italy and Spain and spanned both the acute and convalescent phases of COVID-19. Samples came from the ongoing ImmuneRACE study (first 160 participants) plus 1,254 subjects from 6 global collaborators. The material from the prospective study consisted of cDNA or gDNA derived from T cells, B-cell-depleted T cells, or PBMCs. The dataset comprised deeply sampled blood TCRbeta repertoires from subjects exposed to, actively infected with, or recovered from COVID-19. The sample metadata nearly always contained a de-identified subject ID, COVID-19 status, age in years and sex. The repertoires were made available in a free public database intended to serve as a resource for research on the immune response to SARS-CoV-2. HLA class I and class II types, where available, came from metadata supplied by the sample provider rather than from assay-based typing. Results the study describes overall, beyond this receptor: Clinical and demographic metadata were provided uncurated, with the amount varying by source and participant.

CDR1 is given as SNHLY and CDR2 as FYNNEI, both from the germline V gene. V sheds 8 bases and J sheds 7 bases, leaving 24 bases between their ends. Inclusive of the bounding cysteine and phenylalanine, the CDR3 is 15 residues long. Only the CDR3 DNA stays, 45 bases, in frame from base 1. Participants in the prospective study were enrolled through a virtual design, were aged about 18 to 90 years, and lived in approximately 25 United States geographic areas. In the prospective study, participants were assigned to cohorts based on the clinical history participants reported in a screening survey and a study questionnaire. A participant counted as exposed if, within 2 weeks of entering the study, that participant had been in contact with someone who had a PCR-confirmed or clinician-diagnosed COVID-19 case. Each participant in the prospective study had whole blood, serum and a nasopharyngeal or oropharyngeal swab collected by mobile phlebotomists. Prospective study participants could optionally give additional blood draws and questionnaires over an approximately 2-month period. Prospective study blood samples were shipped either frozen or at room temperature before DNA extraction.

TCRbeta CDR3 regions were amplified from genomic DNA by means of the immunoSEQ Assay, a bias-controlled multiplex PCR. Under the source paper's analysis protocol: The number of nucleated cells in each sample was estimated from the amplification of reference gene primers within the assay. To quantify the absolute abundance of each unique TCRbeta CDR3 rearrangement, sequence reads were collapsed and filtered. Productive Simpson clonality was computed per sample as the square root of Simpson's diversity index over productive rearrangements. TCRdb re-hosts the immuneACCESS table, in-frame sequences only. Its copies lack some clones; in the studies checked, an unresolved V gene accounts for under half of them, and the cause for the rest is not known. That table furnishes V, J and clone size, whereas the DNA furnished D and trimming. The sample data list about 310,000 clones, and 85% of these were observed just once. The ten most abundant clones make up around 1.8% of the sample.

Sequencing used PBMCs or T cells enriched from blood (not recorded which). Recombination connected TRBV2 to TRBJ2-7; no confident D gene assignment can be made. The clonotype comes from a woman aged 25 to 39 who had been exposed to COVID-19. The nucleotide sequence is TGTGCCAGCGAAAATACTTCCGGGTTTCGCTCGGAGCAGTACTTC. Translation gives CASENTSGFRSEQYF.